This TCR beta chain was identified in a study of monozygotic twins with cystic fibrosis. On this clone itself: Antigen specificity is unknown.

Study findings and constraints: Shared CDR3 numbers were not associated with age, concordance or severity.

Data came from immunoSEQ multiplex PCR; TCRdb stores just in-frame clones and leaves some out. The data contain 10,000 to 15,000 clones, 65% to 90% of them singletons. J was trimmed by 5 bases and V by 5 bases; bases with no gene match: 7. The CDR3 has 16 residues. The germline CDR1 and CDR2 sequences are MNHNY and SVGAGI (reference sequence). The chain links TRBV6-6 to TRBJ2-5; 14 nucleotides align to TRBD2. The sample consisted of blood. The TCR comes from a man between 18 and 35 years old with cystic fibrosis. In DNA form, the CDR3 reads TGTGCCAGCAGTAGACCGGGACTAGCGGGAGAGGAGACCCAGTACTTC. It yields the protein CASSRPGLAGEETQYF.